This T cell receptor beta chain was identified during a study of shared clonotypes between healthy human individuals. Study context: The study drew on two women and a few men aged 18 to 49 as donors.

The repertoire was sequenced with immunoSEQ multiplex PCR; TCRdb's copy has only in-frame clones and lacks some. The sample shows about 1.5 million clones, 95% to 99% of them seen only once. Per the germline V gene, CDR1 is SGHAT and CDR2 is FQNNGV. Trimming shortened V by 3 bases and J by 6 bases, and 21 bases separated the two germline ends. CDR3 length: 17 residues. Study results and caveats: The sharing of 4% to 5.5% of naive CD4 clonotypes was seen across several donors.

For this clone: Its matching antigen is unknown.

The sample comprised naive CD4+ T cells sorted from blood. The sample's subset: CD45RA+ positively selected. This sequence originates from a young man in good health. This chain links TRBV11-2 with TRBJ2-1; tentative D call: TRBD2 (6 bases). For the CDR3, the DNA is TGTGCCAGCAGCTTCTTTATCACGGGAGTGAGGATCAATGAGCAGTTCTTC. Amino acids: CASSFFITGVRINEQFF. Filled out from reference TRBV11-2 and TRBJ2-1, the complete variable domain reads EAGVAQSPRYKIIEKRQSVAFWCNPISGHATLYWYQQILGQGPKLLIQFQNNGVVDDSQLPKDRFSAERLKGVDSTLKIQPAKLEDSAVYLCASSFFITGVRINEQFFGPGTRLTVL.